These T cell receptor beta chains were read from a single sample in a study of patients and donors after allogeneic stem cell transplantation. Using its own MiXCR run on the RT-PCR reads, TCRdb lists one record per CDR3 protein. The sample has more than 850,000 distinct CDR3 sequences, under 20% seen once. Sequencing was performed on blood, either unsorted or a sorted T cell fraction (not recorded which). Receptor source: a human donor who was either an allogeneic HSCT recipient or a stem cell or donor lymphocyte infusion donor (not recorded which). It is not recorded whose cells these are; they may come from a transplant donor. CDR3s include the opening cysteine and the closing phenylalanine or tryptophan. D genes are given only for firm matches. A clone size is listed for some rows: how often the clone was seen (once, few, many), or a class if it is expanded.

D gene: -
J gene: TRBJ2-1
V gene: TRBV19
clone size: few
CDR3 DNA: TGTGCCAGTAGTACGCAAGGGACGGGGAGCTCCTACAATGAGCAGTTCTTC
CDR3 protein: CASSTQGTGSSYNEQFF

D gene: -
J gene: TRBJ1-2
V gene: TRBV30
clone size: -
CDR3 DNA: TGTGCCTGGGCCGAGGGGTATGGCTACACCTTC
CDR3 protein: CAWAEGYGYTF

D gene: -
J gene: TRBJ1-1
V gene: TRBV24-1
clone size: few
CDR3 DNA: TGTGCCATAACCGATCGGGGGAACACTGAAGCTTTCTTT
CDR3 protein: CAITDRGNTEAFF

D gene: -
J gene: TRBJ2-5
V gene: TRBV6-2/TRBV6-3
clone size: few
CDR3 DNA: TGTGCCAGCAGTTCATCCGACACGTTCCGCGAGACCCAGTACTTC
CDR3 protein: CASSSSDTFRETQYF

D gene: -
J gene: TRBJ2-1
V gene: TRBV5-1
clone size: -
CDR3 DNA: TGCGCCAGCAGTTATCAGGACTTCTCCTACAATGAGCAGTTCTTC
CDR3 protein: CASSYQDFSYNEQFF

D gene: TRBD1
J gene: TRBJ1-6
V gene: TRBV12-3/TRBV12-4
clone size: -
CDR3 DNA: TGTGCCAGCAGCCGCGGACAGGGGGCAATTTCACCCCTCCACTTT
CDR3 protein: CASSRGQGAISPLHF

D gene: TRBD2
J gene: TRBJ2-7
V gene: TRBV20-1
clone size: -
CDR3 DNA: TGCAGTGCTAGAGGGACTAGCGCCTACGAGCAGTACTTC
CDR3 protein: CSARGTSAYEQYF

D gene: TRBD1
J gene: TRBJ2-7
V gene: TRBV29-1
clone size: few
CDR3 DNA: TGCAGCGCCGGGACAGGGATGTCCGAGCAGTACTTC
CDR3 protein: CSAGTGMSEQYF

D gene: -
J gene: TRBJ2-1
V gene: TRBV21-1
clone size: -
CDR3 DNA: TGTGCCGCCACCAACAATGAGCAGTTCTTC
CDR3 protein: CAATNNEQFF

D gene: TRBD1
J gene: TRBJ1-1
V gene: TRBV10-3
clone size: few
CDR3 DNA: TGTGCCATCAGTGAGTTAACAGGGGGCACTGAAGCTTTCTTT
CDR3 protein: CAISELTGGTEAFF

D gene: -
J gene: TRBJ1-1
V gene: TRBV29-1
clone size: few
CDR3 DNA: TGCAGCGTTGTGCGGGGGGATATCGCTGAAGCTTTCTTT
CDR3 protein: CSVVRGDIAEAFF

D gene: -
J gene: TRBJ2-3
V gene: TRBV7-8
clone size: -
CDR3 DNA: TGTGCCAGCAGACCGAGGTCCGGAGGAACAGATACGCAGTATTTT
CDR3 protein: CASRPRSGGTDTQYF

D gene: -
J gene: TRBJ2-2
V gene: TRBV29-1
clone size: many
CDR3 DNA: TGCAGCGTTGGCTCTAACACCGGGGAGCTGTTTTTT
CDR3 protein: CSVGSNTGELFF

D gene: -
J gene: TRBJ2-7
V gene: TRBV5-1
clone size: -
CDR3 DNA: TGCGCCAGCAGCTTGATTGGTAGCGGCGGAGGAGGTGCATACGAGCAGTACTTC
CDR3 protein: CASSLIGSGGGGAYEQYF

D gene: TRBD2
J gene: TRBJ2-1
V gene: TRBV12-3/TRBV12-4
clone size: many
CDR3 DNA: TGTGCCAGCAGCCTAGCGGGGGGGAGGAATGAGCAGTTCTTC
CDR3 protein: CASSLAGGRNEQFF

D gene: TRBD1
J gene: TRBJ1-2
V gene: TRBV25-1
clone size: -
CDR3 DNA: TGTGCCAGCAGTGACCAGACAGGGCCCTATGGCTACACCTTC
CDR3 protein: CASSDQTGPYGYTF

D gene: -
J gene: TRBJ2-5
V gene: TRBV13
clone size: -
CDR3 DNA: TGTGCCAGCAGCTTGGTCAGAAGCCGGGAGACCCAGTACTTC
CDR3 protein: CASSLVRSRETQYF

D gene: -
J gene: TRBJ1-2
V gene: TRBV18
clone size: -
CDR3 DNA: TGTGCCAGCTCACCCAAGGAGACAGGCTCCCTTGGCTACACCTTC
CDR3 protein: CASSPKETGSLGYTF

D gene: -
J gene: TRBJ2-7
V gene: TRBV20-1
clone size: -
CDR3 DNA: TGCAGTGCTATCTCCTATATCGGGCAGTACTTC
CDR3 protein: CSAISYIGQYF

D gene: TRBD1
J gene: TRBJ2-5
V gene: TRBV10-3
clone size: many
CDR3 DNA: TGTGCCACCGAACACCGACAGGGAGAGACCCAGTACTTC
CDR3 protein: CATEHRQGETQYF

D gene: -
J gene: TRBJ1-3
V gene: TRBV7-8
clone size: few
CDR3 DNA: TGTGCCAGCAGCCACAGGGATTATTCTGGAAACACCATATATTTT
CDR3 protein: CASSHRDYSGNTIYF

D gene: TRBD1
J gene: TRBJ1-2
V gene: TRBV20-1
clone size: few
CDR3 DNA: TGCAGTGCTAGACGTAAGGACAGGGGCTTAGATGGCTACACCTTC
CDR3 protein: CSARRKDRGLDGYTF

D gene: -
J gene: TRBJ1-6
V gene: TRBV30
clone size: -
CDR3 DNA: TGTGCCTGGAACGACTATAATTCACCCCTCCACTTT
CDR3 protein: CAWNDYNSPLHF

D gene: TRBD2
J gene: TRBJ2-1
V gene: TRBV5-1
clone size: -
CDR3 DNA: TGCGCCAGCAGCTTTGTGTTAGCGGGAGGCAACAATGAGCAGTTCTTC
CDR3 protein: CASSFVLAGGNNEQFF

D gene: -
J gene: TRBJ1-4
V gene: TRBV11-2
clone size: -
CDR3 DNA: TGTGCCAGCAGCTTAGTAACAGGACCCGAACTGTTTTTT
CDR3 protein: CASSLVTGPELFF

D gene: TRBD1
J gene: TRBJ2-3
V gene: TRBV5-1
clone size: few
CDR3 DNA: TGCGCCAGCAGACCGGGACAGCTCAGCACAGATACGCAGTATTTT
CDR3 protein: CASRPGQLSTDTQYF

D gene: -
J gene: TRBJ2-3
V gene: TRBV27
clone size: few
CDR3 DNA: TGTGCCAGCAGAGAGTGGGAAGATACGCAGTATTTT
CDR3 protein: CASREWEDTQYF

D gene: -
J gene: TRBJ2-7
V gene: TRBV9
clone size: -
CDR3 DNA: TGTGCCAGCAGCGTAGCTACCGGGGTCCCCTACGAGCAGTACTTC
CDR3 protein: CASSVATGVPYEQYF

D gene: -
J gene: TRBJ1-2
V gene: TRBV6-5
clone size: -
CDR3 DNA: TGTGCCAGCAGTTCCCAGGCAGAAGACTATGGCTACACCTTC
CDR3 protein: CASSSQAEDYGYTF

D gene: -
J gene: TRBJ2-1
V gene: TRBV28
clone size: few
CDR3 DNA: TGTGCCAGCAGTCGCCTAGCAACTCCTCCTTACAATGAGCAGTTCTTC
CDR3 protein: CASSRLATPPYNEQFF

D gene: -
J gene: TRBJ1-1
V gene: TRBV7-9
clone size: few
CDR3 DNA: TGTGCCAGCAGCTTAGCGGCAGGGAACATGGGGGCTTTCTTT
CDR3 protein: CASSLAAGNMGAFF

D gene: TRBD2
J gene: TRBJ2-1
V gene: TRBV6-1
clone size: -
CDR3 DNA: TGTGCCAGCAGTCCCCAGCGGGGGCTTGTGGACAATGAGCAGTTCTTC
CDR3 protein: CASSPQRGLVDNEQFF

D gene: -
J gene: TRBJ2-4
V gene: TRBV20-1
clone size: -
CDR3 DNA: TGCAGTGCTAGTAAGCGATCACTAGCCAAAAACATTCAGTACTTC
CDR3 protein: CSASKRSLAKNIQYF

D gene: -
J gene: TRBJ1-6
V gene: TRBV10-3
clone size: few
CDR3 DNA: TGTGCCATCAGTGAGTCGAAAAGCCCGTCCCAACACTTT
CDR3 protein: CAISESKSPSQHF

D gene: TRBD1
J gene: TRBJ1-1
V gene: TRBV12-3/TRBV12-4
clone size: many
CDR3 DNA: TGTGCCAGCAGAGGACAGGGGGCCTACACTGAAGCTTTCTTT
CDR3 protein: CASRGQGAYTEAFF

D gene: -
J gene: TRBJ2-5
V gene: TRBV11-3
clone size: few
CDR3 DNA: TGTGCCAGCAGCTTAGGGTGGCCGGGGCAAGAGACCCAGTACTTC
CDR3 protein: CASSLGWPGQETQYF

D gene: -
J gene: TRBJ2-1
V gene: TRBV3-1
clone size: -
CDR3 DNA: TGTGCCAGCAGCCAAGATATAGGGAGGTCCTACAATGAGCAGTTCTTC
CDR3 protein: CASSQDIGRSYNEQFF

D gene: -
J gene: TRBJ2-6
V gene: TRBV12-3/TRBV12-4
clone size: few
CDR3 DNA: TGTGCCAGCAGTCCGGACAGAGGCTCTGGGGCCAACGTCCTGACTTTC
CDR3 protein: CASSPDRGSGANVLTF

D gene: TRBD1
J gene: TRBJ1-3
V gene: TRBV10-3
clone size: few
CDR3 DNA: TGTGCCACCCAGGGGGCAGGCGGAAACACCATATATTTT
CDR3 protein: CATQGAGGNTIYF

D gene: -
J gene: TRBJ2-7
V gene: TRBV5-1
clone size: -
CDR3 DNA: TGCGCCAGCAGCGGCACGCGGGAGCAGTACTTC
CDR3 protein: CASSGTREQYF

D gene: -
J gene: TRBJ1-2
V gene: TRBV25-1
clone size: few
CDR3 DNA: TGTGCCAGCAGCGTTTCTAACTATGGCTACACCTTC
CDR3 protein: CASSVSNYGYTF

D gene: TRBD1
J gene: TRBJ2-7
V gene: TRBV2
clone size: once
CDR3 DNA: TGTGCCAGCTGGGACAGGGGGAACTACGAGCAGTACTTC
CDR3 protein: CASWDRGNYEQYF

D gene: -
J gene: TRBJ2-2
V gene: TRBV3-1
clone size: -
CDR3 DNA: TGTGCCAGCACCCTAGGGAGGCTAGATATCCGCCGGGAGCTGTTTTTT
CDR3 protein: CASTLGRLDIRRELFF

D gene: -
J gene: TRBJ1-1
V gene: TRBV7-9
clone size: -
CDR3 DNA: TGTGCCAGCATCCCCGGGGATCTGGTTAGTTCTGAAGCTTTCTTT
CDR3 protein: CASIPGDLVSSEAFF

D gene: -
J gene: TRBJ1-1
V gene: TRBV20-1
clone size: many
CDR3 DNA: TGCAGTGCTAGGACCGAGAACACTGAAGCTTTCTTT
CDR3 protein: CSARTENTEAFF

D gene: -
J gene: TRBJ2-2
V gene: TRBV20-1
clone size: -
CDR3 DNA: TGCAGTGCTAGAGGGACAGCAGGCCCCGGGGAGCTGTTTTTT
CDR3 protein: CSARGTAGPGELFF

D gene: -
J gene: TRBJ2-1
V gene: TRBV12-3/TRBV12-4
clone size: few
CDR3 DNA: TGTGCCAGCAGTTTAGGTAGGCCGCAGTACAATGAGCAGTTCTTC
CDR3 protein: CASSLGRPQYNEQFF

D gene: TRBD1
J gene: TRBJ2-7
V gene: TRBV20-1
clone size: few
CDR3 DNA: TGCAGTGCTAGAACACAGGGGCTGGGGTACGAGCAGTACTTC
CDR3 protein: CSARTQGLGYEQYF

D gene: -
J gene: TRBJ2-1
V gene: TRBV30
clone size: -
CDR3 DNA: TGTGCCTGGACTAAGAAGGACCCAGGGGACTACAATGAGCAGTTCTTC
CDR3 protein: CAWTKKDPGDYNEQFF

D gene: TRBD2
J gene: TRBJ2-1
V gene: TRBV2
clone size: few
CDR3 DNA: TGTGCCAGCAGTGAAGCTCGTAGCGGGAGGGCCGCTGAGCAGTTCTTC
CDR3 protein: CASSEARSGRAAEQFF

D gene: -
J gene: TRBJ1-6
V gene: TRBV7-9
clone size: -
CDR3 DNA: TGTGCCAGCAGCACAACAGGGAATTCACCCCTCCACTTT
CDR3 protein: CASSTTGNSPLHF

D gene: -
J gene: TRBJ2-5
V gene: TRBV6-1
clone size: -
CDR3 DNA: TGTGCCAGCAACCAGGGGTGGGCGCGGGAGACCCAGTACTTC
CDR3 protein: CASNQGWARETQYF